The rows below give T cell receptor beta chains drawn from one sample of a study of Graves' ophthalmopathy and Graves' hyperthyroidism. From the multiplex PCR reads, TCRdb called clonotypes with MiXCR, one entry per CDR3 protein. The sample lists under 800,000 distinct CDR3 sequences; roughly 20% were seen once. What was sequenced was peripheral blood. The receptors derive from a woman under 30 with stable Graves' hyperthyroidism. Some clones in this sample may be carry-over from other donors' samples. The CDR3 runs from the conserved cysteine through the conserved F or W. D genes are given only for firm matches. The size field is filled for only some rows; it gives once, few, many or a size class.

cdr3_nt	cdr3_aa	clone_size	v_call	d_call	j_call
TGTGCCAGCAGCTTCGACAACTATGGCTACAGGTTC	CASSFDNYGYRF	NA	TRBV7-3	NA	TRBJ1-2
TGTGCCATCAGTGGGGGGGACAGGGGCTACGAGCAGTACTTC	CAISGGDRGYEQYF	many	TRBV10-3	TRBD1	TRBJ2-7
TGTGCCAGCAGTTCTCCACTTCAAGGTAGATTGAACACTGAAGCTTTCTTT	CASSSPLQGRLNTEAFF	many	TRBV11-1	NA	TRBJ1-1
TGTGCCAGCAGTTACAGGGACGGGAGGGGCACTGAAGCTTTCTTT	CASSYRDGRGTEAFF	NA	TRBV6-5	NA	TRBJ1-1
TGTGCCAGCAAGTTGGCAGGTAATCAGCCCCAGCATTTT	CASKLAGNQPQHF	many	TRBV11-3	NA	TRBJ1-5
TGTGCCAGCAGTTATACAGGCACTAACTATGGCTACACCTTC	CASSYTGTNYGYTF	few	TRBV12-3/TRBV12-4	NA	TRBJ1-2
TGTGCCAGCACTCAGCCACAAGAGACCCAGTACTTC	CASTQPQETQYF	many	TRBV6-1	NA	TRBJ2-5
TGTGCCAGCAGCTTACAGCCTATGGACGAGCAGTACTTC	CASSLQPMDEQYF	few	TRBV7-3	NA	TRBJ2-7
TGTGCCATCAGTGGGGCTACCTACGAGCAGTACTTC	CAISGATYEQYF	NA	TRBV10-3	NA	TRBJ2-7
TGTGCCAGCAGCTTAGTTATAGGACAGGATAACTATGGCTACACCTTC	CASSLVIGQDNYGYTF	many	TRBV11-2	TRBD1	TRBJ1-2
TGTGCCAGCAGCGTAGTGGGGTCCGGGGAGCTGTTTTTT	CASSVVGSGELFF	many	TRBV9	NA	TRBJ2-2